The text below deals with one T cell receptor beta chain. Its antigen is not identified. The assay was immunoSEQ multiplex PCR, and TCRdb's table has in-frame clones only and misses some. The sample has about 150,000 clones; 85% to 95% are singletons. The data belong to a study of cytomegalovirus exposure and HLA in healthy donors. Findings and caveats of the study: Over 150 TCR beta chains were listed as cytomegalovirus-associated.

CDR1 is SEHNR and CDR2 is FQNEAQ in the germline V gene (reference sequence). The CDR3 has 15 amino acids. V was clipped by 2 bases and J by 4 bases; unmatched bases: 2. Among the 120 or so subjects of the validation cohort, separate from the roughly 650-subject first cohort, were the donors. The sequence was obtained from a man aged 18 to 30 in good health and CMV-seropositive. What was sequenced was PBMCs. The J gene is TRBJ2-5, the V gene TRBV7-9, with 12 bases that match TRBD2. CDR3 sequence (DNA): TGTGCCAGCAGCTTACTAGCGGGAGGGGGAGAGACCCAGTACTTC. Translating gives CASSLLAGGGETQYF.